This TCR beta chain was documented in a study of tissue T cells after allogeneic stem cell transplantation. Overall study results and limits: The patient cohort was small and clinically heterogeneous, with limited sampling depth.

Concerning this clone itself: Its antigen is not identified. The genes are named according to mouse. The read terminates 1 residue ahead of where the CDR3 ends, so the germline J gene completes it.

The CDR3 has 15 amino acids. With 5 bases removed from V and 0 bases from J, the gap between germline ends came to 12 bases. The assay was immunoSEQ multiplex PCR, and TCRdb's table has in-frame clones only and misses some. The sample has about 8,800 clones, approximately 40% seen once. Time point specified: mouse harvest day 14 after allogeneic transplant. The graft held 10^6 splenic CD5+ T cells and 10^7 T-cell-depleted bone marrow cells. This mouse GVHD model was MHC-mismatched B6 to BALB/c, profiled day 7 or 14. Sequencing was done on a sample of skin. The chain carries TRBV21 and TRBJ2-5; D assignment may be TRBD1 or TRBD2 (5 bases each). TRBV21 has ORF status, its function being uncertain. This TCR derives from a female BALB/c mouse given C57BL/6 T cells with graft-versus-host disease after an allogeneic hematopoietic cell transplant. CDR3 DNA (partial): TGTGCTAGCAGTTTCCGGGACCGTAACCAAGACACCCAGTAC. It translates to CASSFRDRNQDTQY. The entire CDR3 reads CASSFRDRNQDTQYF.